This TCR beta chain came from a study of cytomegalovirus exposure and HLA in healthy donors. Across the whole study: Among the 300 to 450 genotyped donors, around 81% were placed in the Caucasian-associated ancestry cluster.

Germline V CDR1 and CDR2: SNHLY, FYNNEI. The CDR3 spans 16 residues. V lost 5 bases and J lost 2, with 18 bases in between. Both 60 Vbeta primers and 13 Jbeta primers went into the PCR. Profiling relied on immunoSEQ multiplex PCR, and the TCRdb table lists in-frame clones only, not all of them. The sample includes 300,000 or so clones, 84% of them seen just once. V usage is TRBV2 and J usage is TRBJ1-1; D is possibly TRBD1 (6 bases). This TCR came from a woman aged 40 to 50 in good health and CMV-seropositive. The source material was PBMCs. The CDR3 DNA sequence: TGTGCCAGCAGTCGGACAGTGATGACCCTAAACACTGAAGCTTTCTTT. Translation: CASSRTVMTLNTEAFF. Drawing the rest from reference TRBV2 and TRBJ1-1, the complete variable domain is EPEVTQTPSHQVTQMGQEVILRCVPISNHLYFYWYRQILGQKVEFLVSFYNNEISEKSEIFDDQFSVERPDGSNFTLKIRSTKLEDSAMYFCASSRTVMTLNTEAFFGQGTRLTVV.